The 21 T cell receptor beta chains in this list originate from one sample, sequenced in a study of blood T cells in healthy people across ages. Together with a sample-barcoded 5' primer, a J-beta primer mix was included in a second PCR lasting about 7 to 11 cycles. In TCRdb, the 5' RACE reads were re-called with MiXCR into one record per CDR3 protein. The data hold about 2 million distinct CDR3 sequences, with roughly 50% observed a single time. The specimen was blood. These receptors all come from a woman aged 40 to 55 in good health.

V and J are TRBV6-1 and TRBJ1-2; no firm D call. The CDR3 contains 10 residues. V lost 8 bases and J lost 7, with 8 bases in between. Germline V CDR1 and CDR2: MNHNS, SASEGT. The CDR3 loop is CASEQFGYTF. The CDR3 bases are TGTGCCAGCGAGCAATTTGGCTACACCTTC.

The V gene is TRBV3-1, the J gene TRBJ2-5, with 9 bases fitting TRBD2. Losses at the gene ends were 2 bases for V and 1 base for J; bases not matched to a gene: 8. CDR1 and CDR2 from the germline V gene are LGHDT and YNNKEL (reference sequence). This CDR3 comprises 17 residues. The CDR3 coding sequence is TGTGCCAGCAGCCAAAAGAAGGCTAGCGGGGTCCAAGAGACCCAGTACTTC. This sequence encodes CASSQKKASGVQETQYF.

Here the CDR3 DNA reads TGCAGTGCTAGAGTGACAGGGGGCGGTGTTTCACCCCTCCACTTT. It is translated as CSARVTGGGVSPLHF. The V and J genes are TRBV20-1 and TRBJ1-6; 10 nucleotides match TRBD1. CDR3 length equals 15 residues. Germline-derived CDR1 and CDR2 are DFQATT and SNEGSKA (reference sequence). Trimming took 1 base from V and 9 from J; bases not matched to a gene: 6.

The rearrangement uses TRBV3-1 and TRBJ2-5, with 7 bases identical to TRBD2. V lost 1 base and J lost 2; bases outside the gene matches: 10. CDR1 and CDR2 (germline): LGHDT, YNNKEL (reference sequence). The CDR3 is 17 residues long. The CDR3, as DNA: TGTGCCAGCAGCCAAGGGCTAGCGGAGGAAATACAAGAGACCCAGTACTTC. It encodes CASSQGLAEEIQETQYF.

The chain joins TRBV27 to TRBJ2-3, with 11 positions matching TRBD2. The length of the CDR3 is 14 residues. The V segment lost 5 bases and the J segment 5 bases; nucleotides outside the gene matches: 3. Germline CDR1 MNHEY, CDR2 SMNVEV (reference sequence). The CDR3 sequence: CASSRLAGRDTQYF. Written as DNA, the CDR3 is TGTGCCAGCAGTCGACTAGCGGGGCGAGATACGCAGTATTTT.

The chain employs TRBV20-1 and TRBJ1-4; D is unclear. Trimming removed 0 bases at V and 5 bases at J, with 16 bases between. Germline-derived CDR1 and CDR2 are DFQATT and SNEGSKA (reference sequence). CDR3 size: 16 residues. CDR3 nucleotides: TGCAGTGCTAGAGATCCGAATCTCCGGAAGAATGAAAAACTGTTTTTT. Protein sequence: CSARDPNLRKNEKLFF.

The chain combines TRBV29-1 with TRBJ2-1; 12 nucleotides match TRBD2. The CDR3 consists of 13 residues. Germline lookup yields CDR1 SQVTM and CDR2 ANQGSEA. The ends lost 3 bases at V and 9 bases at J; junction bases unmatched: 3. CDR3 region: CSVETSGGIEQFF. CDR3 bases: TGCAGCGTTGAGACTAGCGGGGGTATTGAGCAGTTCTTC.

This clonotype was observed a few times. This chain joins TRBV10-3 and TRBJ2-3, with TRBD2 matching over 11 bases. V was clipped by 5 bases and J by 2 bases; unmatched bases: 9. Germline CDR1 ENHRY, CDR2 SYGVKD. The CDR3 spans 17 residues. DNA for the CDR3: TGTGCCATCAGTCTTAAGACTAGCGGGACCTACACAGATACGCAGTATTTT. This codes for CAISLKTSGTYTDTQYF.

The gene calls are TRBV20-1 and TRBJ2-3, with D possibly TRBD1 on 5 matching bases. CDR1 is DFQATT, CDR2 SNEGSKA, per germline (reference sequence). Trimming pared 6 bases from V and 2 bases from J, leaving 15 bases between. The CDR3 length is 14 residues. Here the CDR3 reads CSARQDSSTDTQYF. The CDR3 DNA reads as TGCAGTGCCAGGCAAGACAGTTCCACAGATACGCAGTATTTT.

This clonotype came up once. The chain carries TRBV28 and TRBJ2-1, with D possibly being TRBD1 or TRBD2 (5 bases each). Germline values: CDR1 MDHEN, CDR2 SYDVKM. V was clipped by 5 bases and J by 9 bases, with 20 bases between them. CDR3 length: 15 amino acids. CDR3 protein: CASSPGTAGAREQFF. DNA for the CDR3: TGTGCCAGCAGTCCGGGGACGGCGGGCGCACGTGAGCAGTTCTTC.

The DNA for the CDR3 is TGTGCCAGCAGTCGCGCGTGGGACTTAAAAGAGACCCAGTACTTC. It is translated as CASSRAWDLKETQYF. The chain is built from TRBV27 and TRBJ2-5; possible D gene TRBD2, 6 bases. The CDR3 totals 15 residues. Trimming pared 5 bases from V and 3 bases from J, leaving 16 bases between. Germline assignment: CDR1 MNHEY and CDR2 SMNVEV (reference sequence).

The V call is TRBV7-9, the J call TRBJ2-5, with 10 nucleotides matching TRBD1. Per germline, CDR1 SEHNR and CDR2 FQNEAQ (reference sequence). Trimming at V came to 7 bases and at J to 5 bases, leaving 13 bases not matched to a gene. This CDR3 spans 16 amino acids. The CDR3 protein is CASTPLGDRGDETQYF. In DNA, the CDR3 is TGTGCCAGCACCCCATTAGGGGACAGGGGCGATGAGACCCAGTACTTC.

This clonotype was picked up a small number of times. The genes are TRBV20-1 and TRBJ1-2; TRBD1 is a possible D gene (5 bases). The V gene's germline CDR1 is DFQATT and CDR2 SNEGSKA (reference sequence). The CDR3 spans 11 residues. Trimming shortened V by 4 bases and J by 8 bases, and 11 bases separated the two germline ends. The CDR3 protein is CSAIGGDGYTF. The CDR3 region has the DNA TGCAGTGCTATCGGGGGAGACGGCTACACCTTC.

The V call is TRBV7-2, the J call TRBJ2-3; 7 bases are a match to TRBD2. Germline assignment: CDR1 SGHTA and CDR2 FQGNSA. V trimming: 5 bases; J trimming: 4 bases; junction bases outside the gene matches: 12. This CDR3 contains 16 residues. The CDR3 DNA reads as TGTGCCAGCAGCCTTCCGGGACTACCGTGGTCAGATACGCAGTATTTT. Translation gives CASSLPGLPWSDTQYF.

The V call is TRBV11-1, the J call TRBJ1-2, with D possibly TRBD1 on 5 matching bases. V was cut by 5 bases and J by 7 bases, with 20 bases left in between. The germline V gene encodes CDR1 SGHAT and CDR2 FQDESV (reference sequence). The CDR3 has 15 amino acids. The CDR3 spells CASSQSRVAGSGYTF. Written as DNA, the CDR3 is TGTGCCAGCAGCCAGAGCCGTGTGGCAGGGTCTGGCTACACCTTC.

The chain combines TRBV7-6 with TRBJ2-5; tentatively, D is TRBD1 or TRBD2 (5 bases each). Germline CDR1 is SGHVS and CDR2 is FNYEAQ. V lost 5 bases, J lost 2 bases, and 12 bases lay in between. This CDR3 has 14 amino acids. This CDR3 is CASSPYEGQETQYF. CDR3 in DNA: TGTGCCAGCAGCCCCTATGAGGGGCAAGAGACCCAGTACTTC.

Only a few counts were recorded for this clonotype. The chain couples TRBV6-2 or TRBV6-3 to TRBJ1-5; the D is unclear. This CDR3 comprises 12 residues. The V end was cut by 8 bases, the J end by 7 bases, with 12 bases between. Germline CDR1 MNHEY, CDR2 SVGEGT. DNA for the CDR3: TGTGCCAGCTCTAATGGGTGGCAGCCCCAGCATTTT. As protein: CASSNGWQPQHF.

This clonotype has more than one count but fewer than ten. The chain links TRBV15 to TRBJ1-2; 8 bases fit TRBD1. J lost 6 bases, V lost 4 bases, and 7 bases had no gene match. Germline-derived CDR1 and CDR2 are LNHNV and YYDKDF (reference sequence). This CDR3 spans 14 amino acids. In DNA, the CDR3 is TGTGCCACCAGCACTGGGACAGGCCCTAATGGCTACACCTTC. Its protein is CATSTGTGPNGYTF.

The genes are TRBV20-1 and TRBJ2-3; possibly TRBD1 for D (7 bases). This CDR3 region has 14 residues. Germline lookup yields CDR1 DFQATT and CDR2 SNEGSKA (reference sequence). Trimming stripped 6 bases from V and 5 bases from J, with 18 bases between. The CDR3 loop reads CSALQGGGEDTQYF. The CDR3, as DNA: TGCAGTGCCCTCCAGGGGGGTGGGGAAGATACGCAGTATTTT.

This sequence joins TRBV9 and TRBJ2-4, with TRBD2 matching over 14 bases. Gene TRBJ2-7 matches the end of the DNA better, so the J call may be wrong. Germline V gene lookup returns CDR1 SGDLS and CDR2 YYNGEE. The CDR3 covers 19 residues. This CDR3 reads CASSEGTGTSGRISYEQYF. CDR3 sequence (DNA): TGTGCCAGCAGCGAGGGGACCGGGACTAGCGGGAGAATTTCCTACGAGCAGTACTTC.

This clonotype came up a few times. The genes are TRBV6-5 and TRBJ1-2; D possibly corresponds to TRBD1 (6 bases). Looked up from germline, CDR1 is MNHEY and CDR2 is SVGAGI. The CDR3 runs to 14 residues. V was trimmed by 5 bases and J by 8 bases, leaving 18 bases between them. For the CDR3, the DNA is TGTGCCAGCAGTCTTATGGCTCAGGGGAACGGCTACACCTTC. Its protein is CASSLMAQGNGYTF.